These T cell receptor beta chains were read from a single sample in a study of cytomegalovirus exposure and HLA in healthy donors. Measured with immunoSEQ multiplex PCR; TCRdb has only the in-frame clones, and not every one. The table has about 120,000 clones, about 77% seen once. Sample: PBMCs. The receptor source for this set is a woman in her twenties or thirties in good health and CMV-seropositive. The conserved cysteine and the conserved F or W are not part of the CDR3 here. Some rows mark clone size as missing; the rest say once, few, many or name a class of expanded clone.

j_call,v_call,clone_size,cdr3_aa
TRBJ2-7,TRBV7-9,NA,ASSFSASSGVHEQY
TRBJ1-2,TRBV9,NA,ASSVWDIANYGYT
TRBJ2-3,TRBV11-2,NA,ASSLETGRGKADTQY
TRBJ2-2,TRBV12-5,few,ASGSPRGQGSTGELF
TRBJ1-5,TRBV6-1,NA,ASSVQQGSNQPQH
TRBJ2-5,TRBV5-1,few,ASSPTGIGRGNGETQY
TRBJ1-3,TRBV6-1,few,ASSEGHSGNTIY
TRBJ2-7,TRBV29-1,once,SVATSGSLYEQY
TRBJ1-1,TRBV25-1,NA,ASSRGGGLGTEAF
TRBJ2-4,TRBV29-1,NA,SVEDPYTGGDIQY
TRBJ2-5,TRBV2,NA,ASTSEETQY
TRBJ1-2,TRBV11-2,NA,ASSPLGGMVGYT
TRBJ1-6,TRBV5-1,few,ASSFMSGNNSPLH
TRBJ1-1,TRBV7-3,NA,ASSLRGEQGAGAF
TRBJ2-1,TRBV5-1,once,ASSIRDNEQF
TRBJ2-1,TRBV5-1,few,ASSLAPGQTDNEQF
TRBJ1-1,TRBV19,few,ASSPGLNTEAF
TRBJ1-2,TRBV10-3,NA,AISDLGLYGYT
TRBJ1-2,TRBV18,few,ASSPIAGKYYGYT
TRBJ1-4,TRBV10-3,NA,ASSYLDAAGEKLF
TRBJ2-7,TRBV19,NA,ASSINHGLAGSEQY
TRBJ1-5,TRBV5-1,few,ASSRSGGPSQPQH
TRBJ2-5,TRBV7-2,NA,ASSHRTSQETQY
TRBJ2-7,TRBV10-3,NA,AIGRVSAYEQY
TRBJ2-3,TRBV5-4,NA,ASWGQAGTQY
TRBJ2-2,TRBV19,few,ASSIGQGSTGELF
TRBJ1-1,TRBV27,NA,ASSLSTGHWYTEAF
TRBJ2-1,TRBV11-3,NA,ASSSGTSGRFHEQF
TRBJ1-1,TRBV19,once,ASSPLDRGTEAF
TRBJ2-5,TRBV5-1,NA,ASSQGQLETQY
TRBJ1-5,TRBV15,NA,ATARDLVGNQPQH
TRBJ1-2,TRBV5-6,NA,ASSLGTGTYGYT
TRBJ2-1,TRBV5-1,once,ASSKDRAGNEQF